The 14 T cell receptor beta chains in this list originate from one sample, sequenced in a study of cytomegalovirus exposure and HLA in healthy donors. Clones were read by immunoSEQ multiplex PCR, and TCRdb kept only the in-frame ones, dropping some. The repertoire holds 150,000 to 200,000 clones, with approximately 96% as singletons. Sequenced sample: PBMCs. All receptors come from a woman aged 18-29 years in good health and CMV-seronegative.

The chain employs TRBV5-1 and TRBJ2-1; 8 nucleotides match TRBD2. The junction had 6 bases not matched to a gene; V was cut back by 1 base and J by 3 bases. CDR1 SGHRS and CDR2 YFSETQ come from the germline V gene. The CDR3 covers 16 residues. CDR3 sequence (DNA): TGCGCCAGCAGCTTGAACGGGGGGGGTTACTACAATGAGCAGTTCTTC. It codes for CASSLNGGGYYNEQFF.

This clone has a handful of counts. J is TRBJ2-7 and V is TRBV2; a weak D match, TRBD2 (5 bases). The CDR3 is 10 residues long. CDR1 is SNHLY and CDR2 is FYNNEI in the germline V gene. Trimming removed 8 bases from V and 10 bases from J, with 12 bases in between. CDR3 loop: CASLGGTQYF. The CDR3 DNA is TGTGCCAGCCTTGGAGGAACCCAGTACTTC.

The chain has TRBV9 and TRBJ2-7, with D perhaps TRBD1 (6 bases). The CDR3 is made up of 17 amino acids. Trimming removed 0 bases from V and 2 bases from J, with 18 bases in between. The germline V gene has CDR1 SGDLS and CDR2 YYNGEE. In DNA form, the CDR3 reads TGTGCCAGCAGCGTAGTTCCCCTAACAGGGCCTACCTACGAGCAGTACTTC. It encodes CASSVVPLTGPTYEQYF.

The gene calls are TRBV9 and TRBJ2-2, with 12 bases lining up with TRBD2. The CDR3 loop spans 16 amino acids. J was trimmed by 5 bases and V by 4 bases; bases with no gene match: 6. The germline V gene encodes CDR1 SGDLS and CDR2 YYNGEE. DNA of the CDR3: TGTGCCAGCAGCCCTCGACTAGCGGGGGTGACCGGGGAGCTGTTTTTT. This sequence encodes CASSPRLAGVTGELFF. Using reference TRBV9 and TRBJ2-2 for the parts outside the CDR3, the full variable domain is DSGVTQTPKHLITATGQRVTLRCSPRSGDLSVYWYQQSLDQGLQFLIQYYNGEERAKGNILERFSAQQFPDLHSELNLSSLELGDSALYFCASSPRLAGVTGELFFGEGSRLTVL.

The V gene is TRBV9, the J gene TRBJ2-2, with D maybe TRBD2 (5 bases). Looked up from germline, CDR1 is SGDLS and CDR2 is YYNGEE. V lost 1 base, J lost 4 bases, and 11 bases lay in between. The CDR3 totals 15 residues. The CDR3 protein is CASSVSSEGTGELFF. The CDR3 nucleotides read TGTGCCAGCAGCGTAAGTAGCGAGGGCACCGGGGAGCTGTTTTTT.

The chain recombines TRBV19 with TRBJ2-2; tentative D call: TRBD1 (5 bases). This CDR3 has 17 residues. Trimming pared 7 bases from V and 3 bases from J, leaving 21 bases between. Germline-derived CDR1 and CDR2 are LNHDA and SQIVND (reference sequence). CDR3 DNA sequence: TGTGCCAGTACCGACTTCCAGGGTGTTAGGGACACCGGGGAGCTGTTTTTT. It is translated as CASTDFQGVRDTGELFF.

The chain carries TRBV29-1 and TRBJ2-1; the D gene is possibly TRBD2 (5 bases). V dropped 3 bases and J dropped 12 bases, with 12 bases sitting between them. From germline, CDR1 is SQVTM and CDR2 ANQGSEA. The CDR3 is 11 amino acids. Here the CDR3 DNA reads TGCAGCGTTGACCCAGGACTTTGGCAGTTCTTC. It is translated as CSVDPGLWQFF.

This clone was observed once. The chain uses TRBV6-1 and TRBJ1-2; D gene unclear. Trimming removed 0 bases from V and 2 bases from J, with 16 bases in between. This CDR3 has 17 residues. Per the germline V gene, CDR1 is MNHNS and CDR2 is SASEGT. The CDR3: CASSEARPTEVNYGYTF. CDR3 coding DNA: TGTGCCAGCAGTGAAGCGCGCCCGACGGAGGTAAACTATGGCTACACCTTC.

The rearrangement uses TRBV7-2 and TRBJ1-1; 7 nucleotides line up with TRBD1. J lost 4 bases, V lost 3 bases, and 14 bases had no gene match. This CDR3 comprises 17 residues. Germline V CDR1 and CDR2: SGHTA, FQGNSA. The CDR3 DNA follows: TGTGCCAGCAGCTTGCGGGCCCCTAGGGGGCGAGGCACTGAAGCTTTCTTT. This codes for CASSLRAPRGRGTEAFF.

The J gene is TRBJ1-2, the V gene TRBV12-1; TRBD1, the D gene given by the table, was not confirmed from the DNA. TRBV12-1 is assigned pseudogene status. CDR3 length: 14 residues. CDR3 in amino acids: CASSFPTVHYGYTF. CDR3 bases: TGTGCCAGCAGCTTTCCGACAGTGCACTATGGCTACACCTTC.

The chain recombines TRBV7-9 with TRBJ2-7; D perhaps matches TRBD1 (5 bases). The CDR3 loop spans 14 amino acids. Germline CDR1 reads SEHNR; CDR2 reads FQNEAQ (reference sequence). V dropped 1 base and J dropped 6 bases, with 13 bases sitting between them. The CDR3 spells CASSLGAGIFEQYF. The CDR3 region has the DNA TGTGCCAGCAGCTTAGGGGCAGGGATATTCGAGCAGTACTTC.

The chain links TRBV5-4 to TRBJ2-2, with TRBD1 matching 7 bases. Unmatched junction bases numbered 2, after V lost 4 bases and J lost 5 bases. The CDR3 sequence is 13 residues long. Germline-derived CDR1 and CDR2 are SGHNT and YYREEE (reference sequence). The chain's CDR3 is CASSPGQTGELFF. The CDR3 DNA follows: TGTGCCAGCAGCCCGGGACAGACCGGGGAGCTGTTTTTT.

This sequence joins TRBV4-1 and TRBJ1-2, with a tentative D call TRBD1 (5 bases). Trimming cost V 4 bases and J 8 bases, with 14 bases left between them. The CDR3 is 13 residues long. Germline values: CDR1 MGHRA, CDR2 YSYEKL. The CDR3 nucleotides read TGCGCCAGCAGCCGCTTCATTGGGGGGGGCTACACCTTC. This translates into CASSRFIGGGYTF.

This clone was observed a single time. The chain couples TRBV11-2 to TRBJ2-7, with 9 bases that match TRBD1. Trimming at V came to 5 bases and at J to 6 bases, leaving 8 bases not matched to a gene. Germline V lookup: CDR1 SGHAT, CDR2 FQNNGV. The CDR3 length is 14 residues. The CDR3 is CASSRTATGGEQYF. CDR3 DNA: TGTGCCAGCAGCCGTACGGCGACAGGGGGCGAGCAGTACTTC. Together with reference TRBV11-2 and TRBJ2-7, the CDR3 gives the full variable domain: EAGVAQSPRYKIIEKRQSVAFWCNPISGHATLYWYQQILGQGPKLLIQFQNNGVVDDSQLPKDRFSAERLKGVDSTLKIQPAKLEDSAVYLCASSRTATGGEQYFGPGTRLTVT.